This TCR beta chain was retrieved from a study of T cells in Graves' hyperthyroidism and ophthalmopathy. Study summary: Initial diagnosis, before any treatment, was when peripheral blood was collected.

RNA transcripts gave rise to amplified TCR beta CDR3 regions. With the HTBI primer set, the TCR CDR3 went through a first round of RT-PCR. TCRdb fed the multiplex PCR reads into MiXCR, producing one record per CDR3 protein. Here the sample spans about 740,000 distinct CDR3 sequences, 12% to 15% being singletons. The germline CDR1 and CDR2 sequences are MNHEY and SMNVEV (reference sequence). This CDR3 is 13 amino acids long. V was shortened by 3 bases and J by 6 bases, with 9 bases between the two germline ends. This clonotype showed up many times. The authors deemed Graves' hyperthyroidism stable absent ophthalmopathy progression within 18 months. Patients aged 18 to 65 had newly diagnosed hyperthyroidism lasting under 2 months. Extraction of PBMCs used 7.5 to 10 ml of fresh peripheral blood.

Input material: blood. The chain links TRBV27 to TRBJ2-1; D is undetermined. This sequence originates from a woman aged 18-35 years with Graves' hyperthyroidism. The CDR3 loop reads CASSFLYGNEQFF. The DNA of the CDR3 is TGTGCCAGCAGTTTCCTGTACGGCAATGAGCAGTTCTTC.